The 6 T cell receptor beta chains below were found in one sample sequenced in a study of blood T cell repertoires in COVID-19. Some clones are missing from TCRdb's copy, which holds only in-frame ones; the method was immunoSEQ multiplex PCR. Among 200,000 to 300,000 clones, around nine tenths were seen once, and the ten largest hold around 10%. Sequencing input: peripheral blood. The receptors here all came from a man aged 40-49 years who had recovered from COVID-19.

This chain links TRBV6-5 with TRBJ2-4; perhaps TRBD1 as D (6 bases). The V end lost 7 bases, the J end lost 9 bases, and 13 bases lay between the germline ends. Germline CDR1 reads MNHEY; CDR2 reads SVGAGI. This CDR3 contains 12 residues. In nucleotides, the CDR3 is TGTGCCAGCAATCAGGGGACGGCCATTCAGTACTTC. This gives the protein CASNQGTAIQYF.

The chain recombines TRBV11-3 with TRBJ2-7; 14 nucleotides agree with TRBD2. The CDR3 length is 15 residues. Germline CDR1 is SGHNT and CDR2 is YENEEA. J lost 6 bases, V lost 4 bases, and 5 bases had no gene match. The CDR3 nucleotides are TGTGCCAGCAGCTCCGGGACTAGCGGGAGATTCGAGCAGTACTTC. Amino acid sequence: CASSSGTSGRFEQYF. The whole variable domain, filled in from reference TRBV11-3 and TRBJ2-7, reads EAGVVQSPRYKIIEKKQPVAFWCNPISGHNTLYWYLQNLGQGPELLIRYENEEAVDDSQLPKDRFSAERLKGVDSTLKIQPAELGDSAVYLCASSSGTSGRFEQYFGPGTRLTVT.

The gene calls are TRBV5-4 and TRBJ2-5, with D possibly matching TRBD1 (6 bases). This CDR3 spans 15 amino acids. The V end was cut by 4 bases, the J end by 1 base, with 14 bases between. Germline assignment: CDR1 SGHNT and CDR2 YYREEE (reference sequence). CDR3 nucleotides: TGTGCCAGCAGCAAAGGACAGCGCCGCCAAGAGACCCAGTACTTC. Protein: CASSKGQRRQETQYF.

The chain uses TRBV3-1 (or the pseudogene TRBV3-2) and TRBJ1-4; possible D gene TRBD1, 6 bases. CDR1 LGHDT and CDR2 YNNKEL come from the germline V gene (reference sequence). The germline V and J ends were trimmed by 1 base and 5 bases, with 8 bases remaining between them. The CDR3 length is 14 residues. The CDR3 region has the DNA TGTGCCAGCAGCCAAGCGAGGGGGAATGAAAAACTGTTTTTT. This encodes CASSQARGNEKLFF.

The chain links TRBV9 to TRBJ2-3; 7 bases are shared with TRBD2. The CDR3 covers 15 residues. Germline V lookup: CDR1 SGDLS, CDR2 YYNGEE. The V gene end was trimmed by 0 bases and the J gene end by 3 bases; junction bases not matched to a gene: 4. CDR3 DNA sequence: TGTGCCAGCAGCGTAGTTGCGGGAGCGACAGATACGCAGTATTTT. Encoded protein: CASSVVAGATDTQYF.

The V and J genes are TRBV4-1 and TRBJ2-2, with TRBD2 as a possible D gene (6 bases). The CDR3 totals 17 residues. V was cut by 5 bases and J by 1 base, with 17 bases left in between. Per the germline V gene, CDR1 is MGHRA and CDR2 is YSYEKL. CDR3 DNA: TGCGCCAGCAGCACTGTAGTCGGGGGACGGAACACCGGGGAGCTGTTTTTT. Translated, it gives CASSTVVGGRNTGELFF.